This T cell receptor beta chain was obtained from a study of blood T cell repertoires in COVID-19. The overall study: The United States, Italy and Spain were the sources of the acute and convalescent COVID-19 samples. T cells, B-cell-depleted T cells, or PBMCs provided the cDNA or gDNA that served as material.

Original processing methods: Reference gene primers were amplified, and this amplification served to estimate nucleated cell counts. The data were produced by immunoSEQ multiplex PCR, yet TCRdb's version contains in-frame clones alone and is incomplete. V and J calls plus clone size are reproduced from that table; the DNA served to infer D and trimming. Counted here are 97,000 or so clones, more than 75% occurring once; the ten biggest clones make up 3%. The CDR3 is made up of 16 amino acids. CDR1 is SGHTA, CDR2 FQGNSA, per germline. The germline V and J ends were trimmed by 5 bases and 2 bases, with 15 bases remaining between them.

The chain combines TRBV7-2 with TRBJ2-2; maybe TRBD2 (6 bases). This TCR was recovered from a man aged 45 to 65 with active or convalescent COVID-19. Sequenced: peripheral blood. The CDR3 region is CASSPRDGGNTGELFF. The CDR3 bases are TGTGCCAGCAGCCCAAGGGACGGGGGAAACACCGGGGAGCTGTTTTTT.